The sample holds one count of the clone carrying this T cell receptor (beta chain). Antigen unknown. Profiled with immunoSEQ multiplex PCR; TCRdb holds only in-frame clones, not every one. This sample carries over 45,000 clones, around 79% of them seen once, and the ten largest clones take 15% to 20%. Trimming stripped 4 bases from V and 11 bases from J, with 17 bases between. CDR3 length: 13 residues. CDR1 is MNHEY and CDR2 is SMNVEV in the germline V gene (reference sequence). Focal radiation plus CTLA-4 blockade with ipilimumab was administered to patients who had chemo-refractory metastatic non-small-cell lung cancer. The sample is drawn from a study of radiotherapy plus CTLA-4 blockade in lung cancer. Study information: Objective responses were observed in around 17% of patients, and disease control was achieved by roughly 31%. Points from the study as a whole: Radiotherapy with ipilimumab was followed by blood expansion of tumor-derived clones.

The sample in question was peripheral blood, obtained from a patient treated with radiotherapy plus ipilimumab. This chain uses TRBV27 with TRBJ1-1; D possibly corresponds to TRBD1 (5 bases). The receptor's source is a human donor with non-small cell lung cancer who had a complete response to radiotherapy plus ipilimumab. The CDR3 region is CASSSHDSPNAFF. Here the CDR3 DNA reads TGTGCCAGCAGTTCACACGACAGCCCTAACGCTTTCTTT.